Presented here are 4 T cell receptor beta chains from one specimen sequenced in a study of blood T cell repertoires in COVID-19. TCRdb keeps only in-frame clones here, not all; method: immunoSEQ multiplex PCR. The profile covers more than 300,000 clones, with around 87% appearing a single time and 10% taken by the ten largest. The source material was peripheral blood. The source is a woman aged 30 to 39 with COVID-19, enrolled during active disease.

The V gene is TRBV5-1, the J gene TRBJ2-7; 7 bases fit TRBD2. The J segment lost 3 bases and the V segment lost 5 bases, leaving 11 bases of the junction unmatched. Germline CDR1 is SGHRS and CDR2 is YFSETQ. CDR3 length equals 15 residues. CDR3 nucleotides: TGCGCCAGCAGTATTGGCGGGGGTGGGCACTACGAGCAGTACTTC. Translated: CASSIGGGGHYEQYF.

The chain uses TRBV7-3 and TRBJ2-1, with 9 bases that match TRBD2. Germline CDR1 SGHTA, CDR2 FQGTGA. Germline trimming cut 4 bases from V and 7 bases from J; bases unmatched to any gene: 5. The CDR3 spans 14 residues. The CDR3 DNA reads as TGTGCCAGCAGCTCCAGCGGGAGGTGGAATGAGCAGTTCTTC. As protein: CASSSSGRWNEQFF.

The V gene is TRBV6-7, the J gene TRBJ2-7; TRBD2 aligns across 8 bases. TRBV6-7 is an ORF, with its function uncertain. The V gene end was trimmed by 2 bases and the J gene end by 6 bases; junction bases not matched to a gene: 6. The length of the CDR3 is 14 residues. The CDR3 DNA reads TGTGCCAGCAGTTACGGACTAGCTTGCGGCGAGCAGTACTTC. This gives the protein CASSYGLACGEQYF.

The CDR3 region is CASGLTGYSNQPQHF. The DNA for the CDR3 is TGTGCCAGCGGGCTTACAGGATATAGCAATCAGCCCCAGCATTTT. V usage is TRBV28 and J usage is TRBJ1-5, with D perhaps TRBD1 (5 bases). V was trimmed by 8 bases and J by 0 bases, leaving 14 bases between them. Germline V lookup: CDR1 MDHEN, CDR2 SYDVKM. The CDR3 has 15 amino acids.